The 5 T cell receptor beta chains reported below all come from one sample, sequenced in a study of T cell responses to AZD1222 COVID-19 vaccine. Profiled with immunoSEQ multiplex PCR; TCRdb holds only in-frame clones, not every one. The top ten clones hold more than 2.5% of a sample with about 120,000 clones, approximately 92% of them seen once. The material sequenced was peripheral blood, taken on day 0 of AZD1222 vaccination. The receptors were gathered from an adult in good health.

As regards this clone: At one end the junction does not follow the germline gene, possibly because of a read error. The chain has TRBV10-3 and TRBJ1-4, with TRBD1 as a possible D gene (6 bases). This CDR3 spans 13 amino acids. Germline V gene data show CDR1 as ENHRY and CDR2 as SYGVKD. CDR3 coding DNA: TGTGCCATTCACAGGGACACTAGTGAAAAACTGTTTTTT. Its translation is CAIHRDTSEKLFF.

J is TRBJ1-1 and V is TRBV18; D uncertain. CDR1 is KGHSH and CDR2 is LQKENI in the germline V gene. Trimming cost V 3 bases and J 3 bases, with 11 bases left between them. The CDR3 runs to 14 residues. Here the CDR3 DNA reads TGTGCCAGCTCACCGAAGGGATCGGACACTGAAGCTTTCTTT. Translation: CASSPKGSDTEAFF.

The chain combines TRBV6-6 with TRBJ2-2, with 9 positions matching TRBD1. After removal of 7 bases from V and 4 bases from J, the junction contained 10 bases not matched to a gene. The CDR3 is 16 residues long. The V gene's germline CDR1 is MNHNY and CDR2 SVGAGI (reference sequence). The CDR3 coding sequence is TGTGCCAGCACCCCGGGACAGGGAAGAGGCACCGGGGAGCTGTTTTTT. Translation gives CASTPGQGRGTGELFF.

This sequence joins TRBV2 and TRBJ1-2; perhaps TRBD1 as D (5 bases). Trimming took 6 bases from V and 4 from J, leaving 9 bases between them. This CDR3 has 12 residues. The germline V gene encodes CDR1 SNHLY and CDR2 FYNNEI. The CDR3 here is CASRQVVYGYTF. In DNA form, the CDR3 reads TGTGCCAGCAGACAGGTCGTCTATGGCTACACCTTC.

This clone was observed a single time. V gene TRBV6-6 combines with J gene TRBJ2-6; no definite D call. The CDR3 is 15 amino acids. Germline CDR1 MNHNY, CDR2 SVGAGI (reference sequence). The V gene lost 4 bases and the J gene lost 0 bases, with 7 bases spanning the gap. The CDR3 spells CASSSHHSGANVLTF. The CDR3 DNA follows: TGTGCCAGCAGTTCCCACCACTCTGGGGCCAACGTCCTGACTTTC.